The text below deals with one T cell receptor (beta chain). These data originate in a study of T cells in Graves' hyperthyroidism and ophthalmopathy. Germline trimming cut 11 bases from V and 0 bases from J; bases unmatched to any gene: 9. Germline assignment: CDR1 SNHLY and CDR2 FYNNEI. The length of the CDR3 is 16 residues. RNA transcripts gave rise to amplified TCR beta CDR3 regions. Using the HTBI primer set, a first-round RT-PCR was run on the TCR CDR3. TCRdb redid the calling of the multiplex PCR reads with MiXCR, one entry per CDR3 protein. The table lists 550,000 to 600,000 distinct CDR3 sequences, over 15% of them singletons, with 15% to 20% in the top ten.

This clonotype was sampled from a woman between 18 and 30 years old with Graves' hyperthyroidism. The V gene is TRBV2, the J gene TRBJ2-6; 8 bases map to TRBD1. The sample was blood. The chain's CDR3 is CAGNRDRPSGANVLTF. In DNA, the CDR3 is TGTGCCGGCAACCGGGACAGGCCCTCTGGGGCCAACGTCCTGACTTTC.